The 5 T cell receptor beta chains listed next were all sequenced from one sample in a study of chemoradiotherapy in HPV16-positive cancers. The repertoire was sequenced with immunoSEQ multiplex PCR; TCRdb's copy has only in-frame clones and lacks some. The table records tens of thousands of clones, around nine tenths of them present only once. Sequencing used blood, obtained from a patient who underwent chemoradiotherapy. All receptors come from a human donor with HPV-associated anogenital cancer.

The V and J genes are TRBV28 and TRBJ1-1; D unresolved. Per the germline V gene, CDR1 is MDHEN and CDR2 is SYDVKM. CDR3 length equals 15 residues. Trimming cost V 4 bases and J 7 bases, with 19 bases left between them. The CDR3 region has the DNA TGTGCCAGCAGTTCCCCCCGGGCGGGAGAGCTTGAAGCTTTCTTT. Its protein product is CASSSPRAGELEAFF. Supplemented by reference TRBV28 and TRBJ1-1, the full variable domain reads DVKVTQSSRYLVKRTGEKVFLECVQDMDHENMFWYRQDPGLGLRLIYFSYDVKMKEKGDIPEGYSVSREKKERFSLILESASTNQTSMYLCASSSPRAGELEAFFGQGTRLTVV.

The CDR3 DNA reads as TGCGCCAGCAGCTTGCTTGGGGAAGGAGAGACCCAGTACTTC. This translates into CASSLLGEGETQYF. V usage is TRBV5-1 and J usage is TRBJ2-5; D is unclear. CDR3 length equals 14 residues. The V end lost 1 base, the J end lost 4 bases, and 11 bases lay between the germline ends. Germline CDR1 SGHRS, CDR2 YFSETQ.

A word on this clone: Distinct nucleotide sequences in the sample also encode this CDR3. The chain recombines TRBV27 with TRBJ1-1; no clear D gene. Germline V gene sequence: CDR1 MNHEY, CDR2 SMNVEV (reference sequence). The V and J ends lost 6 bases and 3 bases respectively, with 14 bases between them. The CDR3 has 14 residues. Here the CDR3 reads CASRKALSDTEAFF. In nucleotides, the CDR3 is TGTGCCAGCAGAAAGGCACTATCGGACACTGAAGCTTTCTTT.

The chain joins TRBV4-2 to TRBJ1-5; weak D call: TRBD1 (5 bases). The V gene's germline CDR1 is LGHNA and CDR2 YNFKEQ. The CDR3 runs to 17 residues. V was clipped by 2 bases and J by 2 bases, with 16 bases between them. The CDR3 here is CASSQQAGGIGNQPQHF. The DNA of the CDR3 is TGTGCCAGCAGCCAACAGGCGGGGGGAATTGGCAATCAGCCCCAGCATTTT.

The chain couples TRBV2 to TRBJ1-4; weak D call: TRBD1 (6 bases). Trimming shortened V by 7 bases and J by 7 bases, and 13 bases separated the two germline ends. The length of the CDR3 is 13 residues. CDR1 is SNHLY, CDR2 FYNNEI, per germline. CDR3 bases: TGTGCCAGCAACCGGGGGGCGGGTGAAAAACTGTTTTTT. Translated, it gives CASNRGAGEKLFF.